The next 3 T cell receptor beta chains were all read from a single sample in a study of healthy donors' naive CD4 and CD8 T cells. Starting from around 500 ng of total RNA, TCR libraries were made with linear amplification. TCRdb redid the calling of the reads with MiXCR, one entry per CDR3 protein. The sample gives approximately 200,000 distinct CDR3 sequences, nearly 75% of which show up once; 2% to 2.5% is in the top ten. Sequenced input: naive CD4+ and CD8+ T cells sorted from blood, pooled from several donors. These receptor sequences come from a pool of human donors in good health; the sample pools cells from several healthy donors.

The chain couples TRBV5-1 to TRBJ2-5, with 10 bases lining up with TRBD2. The germline V gene has CDR1 SGHRS and CDR2 YFSETQ. The V gene end was trimmed by 1 base and the J gene end by 5 bases; junction bases not matched to a gene: 5. This CDR3 has 15 amino acids. The CDR3 DNA reads as TGCGCCAGCAGCTTGTTGTCTAGCGGGAGTGAGACCCAGTACTTC. Encoded protein: CASSLLSSGSETQYF.

The chain has TRBV29-1 and TRBJ1-1; 7 nucleotides align to TRBD1. V trimming: 6 bases; J trimming: 2 bases; junction bases outside the gene matches: 6. This CDR3 is built from 13 residues. Per germline, CDR1 SQVTM and CDR2 ANQGSEA. The CDR3 nucleotides are TGCAGCGTGGCCGGGACAGCTAACACTGAAGCTTTCTTT. It translates to CSVAGTANTEAFF.

This chain joins TRBV6-5 and TRBJ1-1; 9 positions match TRBD1. Germline CDR1 reads MNHEY; CDR2 reads SVGAGI. CDR3 size: 13 residues. The V and J ends lost 0 bases and 11 bases, in that order; junction bases with no gene match: 4. The CDR3 protein is CASSYSGQGEAFF. In DNA form, the CDR3 reads TGTGCCAGCAGTTACTCGGGACAGGGTGAGGCTTTCTTT.